This T cell receptor (beta chain) originates from a study of prognosis after radiotherapy for stage I lung cancer. Study information: Participants consisted of stage I non-small cell lung cancer patients, who were enrolled between April 2018 and early 2019. Patients with non-small cell lung cancer were all judged medically inoperable.

In regard to this clonotype: The antigen is not known.

Two rounds of multiplex PCR amplified TCR beta CDR3 from genomic DNA. First-round PCR, the initial amplification, used primers specific to each TRBV and TRBJ gene. Each CDR3 protein is one row after TCRdb ran MiXCR on the multiplex PCR reads. Of approximately 23,000 distinct CDR3 sequences listed, roughly 40% are singletons. General study findings and limits: Usage of TRBV and TRBJ genes reportedly differed between metastatic and non-metastatic patients. Following stereotactic body radiation therapy, unique TCR clone counts fell, with a median of approximately 9,600 versus 7,200.

This clonotype was sampled from a donor at least 50 years old with non-small cell lung cancer. The sequencing used PBMCs, collected before or after stereotactic body radiation therapy (not recorded which).

Here the CDR3 reads CASSPATTDTQYF. The CDR3 nucleotides are TGTGCCAGCAGTCCGGCAACCACAGATACGCAGTATTTT. The chain has TRBV27 and TRBJ2-3; D remains ambiguous. The CDR3 consists of 13 residues. CDR1 and CDR2 from the germline V gene are MNHEY and SMNVEV (reference sequence). V was cut by 5 bases and J by 2 bases, with 8 bases left in between.